These T cell receptor beta chains were read from a single sample in a study of cytomegalovirus exposure and HLA in healthy donors. Using immunoSEQ multiplex PCR, the repertoire was profiled, and TCRdb retains in-frame clones only, with some absent. Of approximately 110,000 clones listed, roughly four fifths are singletons. The sequenced sample consisted of PBMCs. The receptors were gathered from a woman aged 45 to 65 in good health and CMV-seropositive. The CDR3 runs from the conserved cysteine through the conserved F or W. D genes are given only for firm matches. Some rows mark clone size as missing; the rest say once, few, many or name a class of expanded clone.

clone size	D gene	V gene	J gene	CDR3 protein	CDR3 DNA
-	TRBD1	TRBV30	TRBJ1-2	CAWSTGTDNGYTF	TGTGCCTGGAGTACCGGGACAGATAATGGCTACACCTTC
-	-	TRBV18	TRBJ1-2	CASSPSHDILYGYTF	TGTGCCAGCTCACCCAGCCACGACATACTCTATGGCTACACCTTC
-	-	TRBV29-1	TRBJ1-1	CSVARVGMGTEAFF	TGCAGCGTTGCCAGGGTAGGGATGGGCACTGAAGCTTTCTTT
once	TRBD2	TRBV7-2	TRBJ2-1	CASSLSSGALYNEQFF	TGTGCCAGCAGCTTATCGAGCGGGGCCTTATACAATGAGCAGTTCTTC
few	-	TRBV6-1	TRBJ1-5	CASSGGRGQPQHF	TGTGCCAGCAGTGGTGGCAGGGGTCAGCCCCAGCATTTT
-	TRBD1	TRBV11-2	TRBJ1-6	CASRPILGGGNSPLHF	TGTGCCAGCAGACCAATCCTAGGGGGCGGAAATTCACCCCTCCACTTT
-	-	TRBV7-6	TRBJ2-7	CASSLEKGNYYEQYF	TGTGCCAGCAGCTTAGAGAAAGGAAACTATTACGAGCAGTACTTC
-	TRBD2	TRBV5-1	TRBJ2-1	CASSSKLAGGNNEQFF	TGCGCCAGCAGCAGCAAACTAGCGGGGGGAAACAATGAGCAGTTCTTC
-	TRBD2	TRBV27	TRBJ2-5	CASQKGGGGQETQYF	TGTGCCAGCCAGAAGGGCGGCGGGGGACAAGAGACCCAGTACTTC
-	-	TRBV6-4	TRBJ2-3	CASSPDGADTQYF	TGTGCCAGCAGTCCCGACGGGGCAGATACGCAGTATTTT
-	TRBD2	TRBV6-1	TRBJ2-3	CASSVGAGDTDTQYF	TGTGCCAGCAGTGTGGGAGCGGGGGACACAGATACGCAGTATTTT
-	-	TRBV9	TRBJ2-3	CASSVTLVRTDTQYF	TGTGCCAGCAGCGTAACACTAGTACGCACAGATACGCAGTATTTT
-	-	TRBV9	TRBJ1-6	CASTRDTTNSPLHF	TGTGCCAGCACCCGGGACACGACTAATTCACCCCTCCACTTT
-	TRBD1	TRBV7-9	TRBJ1-2	CSSSRQGYGYTF	TGTTCCAGCAGCCGACAGGGCTATGGCTACACCTTC
-	-	TRBV4-2	TRBJ2-5	CASSGRGAPDGETQYF	TGTGCCAGCAGTGGGCGGGGAGCCCCGGATGGGGAGACCCAGTACTTC
-	-	TRBV6-5	TRBJ2-2	CASSAGFLTGELFF	TGTGCCAGCAGTGCGGGATTTTTGACCGGGGAGCTGTTTTTT
-	-	TRBV6-5	TRBJ1-1	CASSYSILSENTEAFF	TGTGCCAGCAGTTACTCGATTCTATCTGAGAACACTGAAGCTTTCTTT
once	TRBD1	TRBV28	TRBJ2-7	CASADRGYEQYF	TGTGCCAGCGCCGACAGGGGCTACGAGCAGTACTTC